A selection of T cell receptor beta chains follows, all from one sample in a study of regulatory T cells in long-lasting Graves disease. TCRdb independently ran MiXCR on the multiplex PCR reads; one entry per CDR3 protein. Of roughly 400,000 distinct CDR3 sequences detected, about 15% appear once; the ten largest clones hold around 7.6%. These sequences were also reported in another study, on T cells in Graves' hyperthyroidism and ophthalmopathy.

The material was peripheral blood mononuclear cells (PBMCs), obtained at new diagnosis, from a patient treated with antithyroid drugs. The origin of the receptors is a woman aged 40 to 50 with Graves disease. CDR3s include the opening cysteine and the closing phenylalanine or tryptophan. A D gene is named only where the DNA matches it firmly. Clone size is stated in some rows and not others, as once, few, many or a class when expanded.

j_gene: TRBJ1-5
d_gene: .
v_gene: TRBV5-8
abundance: many
CDR3aa: CASSLARVGPQHF
CDR3nt: TGTGCCAGCAGCTTGGCCAGGGTGGGGCCCCAGCATTTT

j_gene: TRBJ2-5
d_gene: TRBD2
v_gene: TRBV24-1
abundance: many
CDR3aa: CATSGVAGSEETQYF
CDR3nt: TGTGCCACCAGCGGGGTAGCGGGTTCTGAAGAGACCCAGTACTTC

j_gene: TRBJ2-3
d_gene: .
v_gene: TRBV27
abundance: many
CDR3aa: CASSLGPNTDTQYF
CDR3nt: TGTGCCAGCAGCTTGGGGCCAAACACAGATACGCAGTATTTT

j_gene: TRBJ2-1
d_gene: TRBD1
v_gene: TRBV11-2
abundance: many
CDR3aa: CASSSTGYEQFF
CDR3nt: TGTGCCAGCAGCTCGACAGGGTATGAGCAGTTCTTC

j_gene: TRBJ2-1
d_gene: TRBD2
v_gene: TRBV28
abundance: many
CDR3aa: CASTRLAVSSYNEQFF
CDR3nt: TGTGCCAGCACCCGACTAGCGGTAAGCTCCTACAATGAGCAGTTCTTC

j_gene: TRBJ2-1
d_gene: .
v_gene: TRBV18
abundance: .
CDR3aa: CASSVGGLMDEQFF
CDR3nt: TGTGCCAGCTCCGTTGGGGGGTTGATGGATGAGCAGTTCTTC

j_gene: TRBJ2-3
d_gene: .
v_gene: TRBV4-1
abundance: .
CDR3aa: CASSQLVFGTQYF
CDR3nt: TGCGCCAGCAGCCAACTGGTATTCGGTACGCAGTATTTT

j_gene: TRBJ2-5
d_gene: .
v_gene: TRBV7-9
abundance: .
CDR3aa: CASSGVSETQYF
CDR3nt: TGTGCCAGCAGTGGGGTATCTGAGACCCAGTACTTC

j_gene: TRBJ2-3
d_gene: TRBD2
v_gene: TRBV14
abundance: .
CDR3aa: CASSQDLAGVTDTQYF
CDR3nt: TGTGCCAGCAGCCAAGATTTGGCGGGAGTCACAGATACGCAGTATTTT

j_gene: TRBJ1-5
d_gene: TRBD1
v_gene: TRBV10-3
abundance: many
CDR3aa: CAISESDRVGGQPQHF
CDR3nt: TGTGCCATCAGTGAGTCGGACAGGGTCGGTGGCCAGCCCCAGCATTTT

j_gene: TRBJ2-7
d_gene: .
v_gene: TRBV19
abundance: .
CDR3aa: CASSKQDSYEQYF
CDR3nt: TGTGCCAGTAGTAAACAGGACTCCTACGAGCAGTACTTC

j_gene: TRBJ2-1
d_gene: TRBD2
v_gene: TRBV9
abundance: many
CDR3aa: CASSPSSGIRSNEQFF
CDR3nt: TGTGCCAGCAGCCCCAGTAGCGGGATAAGGTCCAATGAGCAGTTCTTC

j_gene: TRBJ2-3
d_gene: TRBD2
v_gene: TRBV10-3
abundance: many
CDR3aa: CATKGASGRAPDTQYF
CDR3nt: TGTGCCACGAAAGGGGCTAGCGGGAGGGCCCCAGATACGCAGTATTTT

j_gene: TRBJ2-1
d_gene: TRBD2
v_gene: TRBV4-1
abundance: few
CDR3aa: CASSQTSGASYNEQFF
CDR3nt: TGCGCCAGCAGCCAAACTAGCGGAGCGTCCTACAATGAGCAGTTCTTC

j_gene: TRBJ1-3
d_gene: TRBD1
v_gene: TRBV29-1
abundance: few
CDR3aa: CSVRAGGFGNTIYF
CDR3nt: TGCAGCGTTCGGGCAGGGGGCTTTGGAAACACCATATATTTT

j_gene: TRBJ2-7
d_gene: TRBD1
v_gene: TRBV4-1
abundance: many
CDR3aa: CASSHPGQAYEQYF
CDR3nt: TGCGCCAGCAGCCATCCTGGACAGGCTTACGAGCAGTACTTC

j_gene: TRBJ1-5
d_gene: TRBD1
v_gene: TRBV11-2
abundance: .
CDR3aa: CASSKGTGDNQPQHF
CDR3nt: TGTGCCAGCAGCAAAGGGACAGGGGATAATCAGCCCCAGCATTTT

j_gene: TRBJ1-2
d_gene: .
v_gene: TRBV20-1
abundance: many
CDR3aa: CSALSYGYTF
CDR3nt: TGCAGTGCGTTATCATATGGCTACACCTTC

j_gene: TRBJ1-4
d_gene: TRBD1
v_gene: TRBV28
abundance: many
CDR3aa: CASSSSSGGGEKLFF
CDR3nt: TGTGCCAGCAGTTCATCCTCAGGGGGGGGTGAAAAACTGTTTTTT

j_gene: TRBJ1-2
d_gene: .
v_gene: TRBV27
abundance: many
CDR3aa: CASSLSGRYYGYTF
CDR3nt: TGTGCCAGCAGTTTATCCGGCAGGTACTATGGCTACACCTTC

j_gene: TRBJ2-7
d_gene: TRBD2
v_gene: TRBV28
abundance: many
CDR3aa: CASSPLAGKYEQYF
CDR3nt: TGTGCCAGCAGTCCATTAGCGGGGAAGTACGAGCAGTACTTC

j_gene: TRBJ1-5
d_gene: .
v_gene: TRBV30
abundance: .
CDR3aa: CAWSVQERQPQHF
CDR3nt: TGTGCCTGGAGTGTACAAGAACGTCAGCCCCAGCATTTT

j_gene: TRBJ2-3
d_gene: .
v_gene: TRBV5-1
abundance: many
CDR3aa: CASSLAQDTDTQYF
CDR3nt: TGCGCCAGCAGCTTGGCCCAGGACACAGATACGCAGTATTTT

j_gene: TRBJ2-3
d_gene: .
v_gene: TRBV28
abundance: many
CDR3aa: CASSLSLRVAGTDTQYF
CDR3nt: TGTGCCAGCAGTTTATCACTCAGGGTAGCGGGCACAGATACGCAGTATTTT

j_gene: TRBJ1-4
d_gene: .
v_gene: TRBV27
abundance: .
CDR3aa: CASSLAGSDEKLFF
CDR3nt: TGTGCCAGCAGTTTAGCAGGGAGTGACGAAAAACTGTTTTTT

j_gene: TRBJ2-1
d_gene: TRBD2
v_gene: TRBV10-3
abundance: many
CDR3aa: CAISDGTSSDEQFF
CDR3nt: TGTGCCATCAGTGATGGGACTAGCAGCGATGAGCAGTTCTTC

j_gene: TRBJ2-1
d_gene: TRBD2
v_gene: TRBV7-9
abundance: many
CDR3aa: CASSLRLAGHGGEQFF
CDR3nt: TGTGCCAGCAGCTTACGACTAGCGGGTCACGGGGGTGAGCAGTTCTTC

j_gene: TRBJ2-2
d_gene: .
v_gene: TRBV20-1
abundance: .
CDR3aa: CSARRGTGELFF
CDR3nt: TGCAGTGCTAGAAGGGGAACCGGGGAGCTGTTTTTT

j_gene: TRBJ1-1
d_gene: .
v_gene: TRBV6-1
abundance: many
CDR3aa: CASSPRQGPGNTEAFF
CDR3nt: TGTGCCAGCAGCCCCCGACAAGGGCCGGGGAACACTGAAGCTTTCTTT

j_gene: TRBJ2-5
d_gene: .
v_gene: TRBV30
abundance: .
CDR3aa: CAYNSGNYQETQYF
CDR3nt: TGTGCCTACAATAGCGGAAATTACCAAGAGACCCAGTACTTC

j_gene: TRBJ2-4
d_gene: .
v_gene: TRBV28
abundance: many
CDR3aa: CASSTGTTAKNIQYF
CDR3nt: TGTGCCAGCAGCACCGGGACAACCGCCAAAAACATTCAGTACTTC

j_gene: TRBJ2-5
d_gene: TRBD2
v_gene: TRBV10-2
abundance: few
CDR3aa: CASSVSGRAETQYF
CDR3nt: TGCGCCAGCAGTGTCAGCGGGAGGGCAGAGACCCAGTACTTC

j_gene: TRBJ1-6
d_gene: .
v_gene: TRBV27
abundance: .
CDR3aa: CASSLSSGAVYNSPLHF
CDR3nt: TGTGCCAGCAGTTTATCTTCCGGAGCCGTCTATAATTCACCCCTCCACTTT

j_gene: TRBJ2-1
d_gene: TRBD1
v_gene: TRBV28
abundance: few
CDR3aa: CASSPMDRGHNEQFF
CDR3nt: TGTGCCAGCAGTCCCATGGACAGGGGGCATAATGAGCAGTTCTTC

j_gene: TRBJ2-5
d_gene: .
v_gene: TRBV28
abundance: .
CDR3aa: CASSLIGSKGETQYF
CDR3nt: TGTGCCAGCAGCTTAATCGGATCAAAGGGAGAGACCCAGTACTTC

j_gene: TRBJ2-2
d_gene: .
v_gene: TRBV5-4
abundance: many
CDR3aa: CASSWGPGELFF
CDR3nt: TGTGCCAGCAGCTGGGGGCCCGGGGAGCTGTTTTTT

j_gene: TRBJ2-1
d_gene: TRBD1
v_gene: TRBV6-9
abundance: .
CDR3aa: CASSYSWDRVKVENNEQFF
CDR3nt: TGTGCCAGCAGTTATTCGTGGGACAGGGTTAAAGTTGAGAACAATGAGCAGTTCTTC

j_gene: TRBJ2-1
d_gene: .
v_gene: TRBV12-3/TRBV12-4
abundance: many
CDR3aa: CASSLSISMDNEQFF
CDR3nt: TGTGCCAGCAGTTTGTCGATCTCTATGGACAATGAGCAGTTCTTC

j_gene: TRBJ1-1
d_gene: .
v_gene: TRBV28
abundance: many
CDR3aa: CARVTNTEAFF
CDR3nt: TGTGCGAGGGTTACGAACACTGAAGCTTTCTTT

j_gene: TRBJ1-2
d_gene: TRBD1
v_gene: TRBV4-1
abundance: few
CDR3aa: CASSLSGQAFNYGYTF
CDR3nt: TGCGCCAGCAGCCTGTCCGGACAGGCTTTTAACTATGGCTACACCTTC

j_gene: TRBJ2-7
d_gene: TRBD2
v_gene: TRBV10-1
abundance: .
CDR3aa: CASSQVASGTYEQYF
CDR3nt: TGCGCCAGCTCCCAAGTGGCTAGCGGAACCTACGAGCAGTACTTC

j_gene: TRBJ2-3
d_gene: TRBD2
v_gene: TRBV2
abundance: many
CDR3aa: CASSPGTSGSYSTDTQYF
CDR3nt: TGTGCCAGCAGCCCAGGGACTAGCGGGAGCTACAGCACAGATACGCAGTATTTT

j_gene: TRBJ2-1
d_gene: TRBD2
v_gene: TRBV28
abundance: .
CDR3aa: CATAEREFYNEQFF
CDR3nt: TGTGCCACCGCCGAGCGGGAGTTTTACAATGAGCAGTTCTTC

j_gene: TRBJ2-5
d_gene: TRBD2
v_gene: TRBV20-1
abundance: .
CDR3aa: CSARVGSGAEETQYF
CDR3nt: TGCAGTGCTAGAGTTGGTAGCGGGGCAGAAGAGACCCAGTACTTC

j_gene: TRBJ2-2
d_gene: .
v_gene: TRBV11-2
abundance: many
CDR3aa: CASSPHPRTDTGELFF
CDR3nt: TGTGCCAGCAGCCCCCATCCCCGGACAGACACCGGGGAGCTGTTTTTT

j_gene: TRBJ2-3
d_gene: TRBD2
v_gene: TRBV12-3/TRBV12-4
abundance: many
CDR3aa: CASSCVPGLACRTDTQYF
CDR3nt: TGTGCCAGCAGTTGTGTTCCGGGACTAGCGTGTCGCACAGATACGCAGTATTTT

j_gene: TRBJ1-2
d_gene: .
v_gene: TRBV29-1
abundance: many
CDR3aa: CSVDTGYGYTF
CDR3nt: TGCAGCGTTGACACAGGGTATGGCTACACCTTC

j_gene: TRBJ1-1
d_gene: TRBD1
v_gene: TRBV12-3/TRBV12-4
abundance: many
CDR3aa: CATAKTGENTEAFF
CDR3nt: TGTGCCACCGCAAAAACAGGGGAGAACACTGAAGCTTTCTTT

j_gene: TRBJ2-1
d_gene: TRBD2
v_gene: TRBV28
abundance: many
CDR3aa: CASSSILAGGLNEQFF
CDR3nt: TGTGCCAGCAGTTCCATACTAGCGGGAGGGCTCAATGAGCAGTTCTTC

j_gene: TRBJ2-1
d_gene: TRBD2
v_gene: TRBV12-3/TRBV12-4
abundance: few
CDR3aa: CASSTPSSGRGDEQFF
CDR3nt: TGTGCCAGCAGCACACCTTCTAGCGGGAGGGGGGATGAGCAGTTCTTC

j_gene: TRBJ1-1
d_gene: TRBD1
v_gene: TRBV6-5
abundance: many
CDR3aa: CASSYGGGMNTEAFF
CDR3nt: TGTGCCAGCAGTTACGGAGGGGGCATGAACACTGAAGCTTTCTTT

j_gene: TRBJ2-5
d_gene: TRBD1
v_gene: TRBV7-9
abundance: many
CDR3aa: CASSFGDRVETQYF
CDR3nt: TGTGCCAGCAGCTTTGGGGACAGGGTTGAGACCCAGTACTTC

j_gene: TRBJ2-7
d_gene: .
v_gene: TRBV2
abundance: many
CDR3aa: CASSVGLDPYEQYF
CDR3nt: TGTGCCAGCAGTGTGGGACTTGACCCGTACGAGCAGTACTTC

j_gene: TRBJ2-1
d_gene: .
v_gene: TRBV6-1
abundance: many
CDR3aa: CASSEAQAGRNEQFF
CDR3nt: TGTGCCAGCAGTGAAGCGCAGGCGGGTCGCAATGAGCAGTTCTTC